This record concerns one T cell receptor beta chain sequence. Its matching antigen is unknown. Stated treatment: roughly 18 received Ad26.COV2.S at low or high dose, single or two shots; about 5 received placebo; per-sample allocation not given. Specimens were obtained on day 63 following the first vaccine or placebo injection. The data were obtained in a study of Ad26.COV2.S vaccination and SARS-CoV-2 variants. Study-wide background: It was the COV1001 Ad26.COV2.S trial arm that included the donor.

Study-wide points: Researchers reported similar non-spike TCR breadth in vaccine and placebo recipients.

Repertoires were generated with immunoSEQ multiplex PCR, while TCRdb's copy carries only in-frame clones and drops some. This table has some 350,000 clones, approximately 85% appearing once. The source is a person aged 18-60 years who received the Ad26.COV2.S COVID-19 vaccine or a placebo. The source material was peripheral blood, sampled in a trial of Ad26.COV2.S vaccine versus placebo.

CDR3 in DNA: TGTGCCAGCAGCGCCCGGGAGAGCGGGGGGGCCGATGAGCAGTTCTTC. Protein product: CASSARESGGADEQFF. This chain uses TRBV5-4 with TRBJ2-1, with 10 bases that match TRBD2. Germline V lookup: CDR1 SGHNT, CDR2 YYREEE (reference sequence). This CDR3 spans 16 amino acids. The V and J ends lost 4 bases and 8 bases, in that order; junction bases with no gene match: 12.